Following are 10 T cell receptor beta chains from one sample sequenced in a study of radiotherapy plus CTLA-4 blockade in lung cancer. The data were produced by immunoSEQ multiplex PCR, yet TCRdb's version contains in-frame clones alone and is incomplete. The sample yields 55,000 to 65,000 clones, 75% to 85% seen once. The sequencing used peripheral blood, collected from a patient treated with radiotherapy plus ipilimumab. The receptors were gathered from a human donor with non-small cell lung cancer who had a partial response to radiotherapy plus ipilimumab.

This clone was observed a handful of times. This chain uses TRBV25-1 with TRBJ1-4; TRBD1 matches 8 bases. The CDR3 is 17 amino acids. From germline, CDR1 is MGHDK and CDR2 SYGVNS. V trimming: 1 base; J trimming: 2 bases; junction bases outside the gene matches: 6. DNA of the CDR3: TGTGCCAGCAGTGAATGGGACTGGACAGGGACTAATGAAAAACTGTTTTTT. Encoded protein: CASSEWDWTGTNEKLFF. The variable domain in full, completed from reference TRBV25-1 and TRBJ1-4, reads EADIYQTPRYLVIGTGKKITLECSQTMGHDKMYWYQQDPGMELHLIHYSYGVNSTEKGDLSSESTVSRIRTEHFPLTLESARPSHTSQYLCASSEWDWTGTNEKLFFGSGTQLSVL.

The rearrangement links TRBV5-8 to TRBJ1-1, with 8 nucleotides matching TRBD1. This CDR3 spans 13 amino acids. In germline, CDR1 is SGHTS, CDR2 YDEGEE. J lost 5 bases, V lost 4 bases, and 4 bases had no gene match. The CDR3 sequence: CASSKDRVTEAFF. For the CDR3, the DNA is TGTGCCAGCAGCAAGGACAGGGTTACTGAAGCTTTCTTT.

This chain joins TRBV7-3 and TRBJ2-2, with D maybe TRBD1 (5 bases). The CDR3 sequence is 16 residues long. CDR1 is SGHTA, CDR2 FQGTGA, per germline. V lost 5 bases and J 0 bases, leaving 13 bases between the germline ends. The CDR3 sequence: CASSADTKANTGELFF. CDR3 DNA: TGTGCCAGCAGCGCGGACACGAAGGCGAACACCGGGGAGCTGTTTTTT.

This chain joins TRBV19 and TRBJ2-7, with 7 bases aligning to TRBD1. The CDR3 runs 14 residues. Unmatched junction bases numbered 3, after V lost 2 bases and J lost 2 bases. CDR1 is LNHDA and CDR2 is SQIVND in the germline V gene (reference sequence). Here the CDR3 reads CASSIPGQAYEQYF. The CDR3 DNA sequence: TGTGCCAGTAGTATACCAGGACAGGCCTACGAGCAGTACTTC. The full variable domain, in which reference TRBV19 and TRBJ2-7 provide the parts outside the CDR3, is DGGITQSPKYLFRKEGQNVTLSCEQNLNHDAMYWYRQDPGQGLRLIYYSQIVNDFQKGDIAEGYSVSREKKESFPLTVTSAQKNPTAFYLCASSIPGQAYEQYFGPGTRLTVT.

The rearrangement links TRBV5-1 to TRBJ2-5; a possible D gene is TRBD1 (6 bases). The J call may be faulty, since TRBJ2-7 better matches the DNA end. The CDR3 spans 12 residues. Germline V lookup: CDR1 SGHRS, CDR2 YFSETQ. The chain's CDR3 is CASSSQGSEQYF. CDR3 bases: TGCGCCAGCAGCAGCCAGGGGAGCGAGCAGTACTTC.

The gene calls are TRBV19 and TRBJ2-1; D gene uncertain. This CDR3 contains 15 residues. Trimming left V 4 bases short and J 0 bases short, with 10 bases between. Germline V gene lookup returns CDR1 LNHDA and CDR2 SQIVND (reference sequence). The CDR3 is CASSTDMSSYNEQFF. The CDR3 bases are TGTGCCAGTAGTACTGACATGAGCTCCTACAATGAGCAGTTCTTC. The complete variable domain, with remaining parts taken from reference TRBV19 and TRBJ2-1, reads DGGITQSPKYLFRKEGQNVTLSCEQNLNHDAMYWYRQDPGQGLRLIYYSQIVNDFQKGDIAEGYSVSREKKESFPLTVTSAQKNPTAFYLCASSTDMSSYNEQFFGPGTRLTVL.

The CDR3 nucleotides are TGTGCCAGCAGTGATCCGGGACAGCCCTTATACTATGGCTACACCTTC. Its translation: CASSDPGQPLYYGYTF. This chain connects TRBV6-1 to TRBJ1-2, with TRBD1 identical over 7 bases. V lost 3 bases to trimming and J lost 3 bases; unmatched junction nucleotides: 10. Germline V gene lookup returns CDR1 MNHNS and CDR2 SASEGT. This CDR3 is built from 16 residues.

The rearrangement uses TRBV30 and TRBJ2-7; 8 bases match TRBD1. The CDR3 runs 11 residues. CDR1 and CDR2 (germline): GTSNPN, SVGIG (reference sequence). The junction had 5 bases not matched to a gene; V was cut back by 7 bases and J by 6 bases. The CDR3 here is CASGQGVEQYF. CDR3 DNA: TGTGCCTCCGGACAGGGTGTCGAGCAGTACTTC.

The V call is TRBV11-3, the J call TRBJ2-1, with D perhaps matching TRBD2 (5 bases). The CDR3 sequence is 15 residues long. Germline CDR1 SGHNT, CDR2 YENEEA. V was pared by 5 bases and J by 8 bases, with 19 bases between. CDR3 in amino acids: CASSGGLISGDEQFF. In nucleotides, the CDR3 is TGTGCCAGCAGCGGAGGACTCATATCCGGGGATGAGCAGTTCTTC.

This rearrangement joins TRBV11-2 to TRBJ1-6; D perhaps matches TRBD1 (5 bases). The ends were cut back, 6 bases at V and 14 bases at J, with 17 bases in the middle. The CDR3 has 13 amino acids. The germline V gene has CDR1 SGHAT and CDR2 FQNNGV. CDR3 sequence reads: CASSYNRGSALHF. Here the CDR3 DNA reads TGTGCCAGCAGTTATAATAGGGGCTCGGCCCTCCACTTT. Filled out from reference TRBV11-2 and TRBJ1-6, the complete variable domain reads EAGVAQSPRYKIIEKRQSVAFWCNPISGHATLYWYQQILGQGPKLLIQFQNNGVVDDSQLPKDRFSAERLKGVDSTLKIQPAKLEDSAVYLCASSYNRGSALHFGNGTRLTVT.